This T cell receptor beta chain was found in a study of memory CD4+ T cells and cytomegalovirus serostatus. The germline gives CDR1 SGHTA, CDR2 FQGNSA. The CDR3 has 12 amino acids. Trimming took 3 bases from V and 11 from J, leaving 10 bases between them. The table came from immunoSEQ multiplex PCR; TCRdb's copy has only in-frame clones and leaves some out. The sample includes roughly 45,000 clones, 78% of them seen just once. The sort gate was single viable CD3+CD4+CD8-CD45RO+ cells for memory CD4+ T cells. Sequencing was done on a sample of memory CD4+ T cells from blood. The sequence was obtained from an adult in good health and CMV-seronegative. J is TRBJ2-2 and V is TRBV7-2; possible D gene TRBD1, 5 bases. The CDR3, as DNA: TGTGCCAGCAGCTTGGTAGGGGTTGAGCTGTTTTTT. This encodes CASSLVGVELFF.